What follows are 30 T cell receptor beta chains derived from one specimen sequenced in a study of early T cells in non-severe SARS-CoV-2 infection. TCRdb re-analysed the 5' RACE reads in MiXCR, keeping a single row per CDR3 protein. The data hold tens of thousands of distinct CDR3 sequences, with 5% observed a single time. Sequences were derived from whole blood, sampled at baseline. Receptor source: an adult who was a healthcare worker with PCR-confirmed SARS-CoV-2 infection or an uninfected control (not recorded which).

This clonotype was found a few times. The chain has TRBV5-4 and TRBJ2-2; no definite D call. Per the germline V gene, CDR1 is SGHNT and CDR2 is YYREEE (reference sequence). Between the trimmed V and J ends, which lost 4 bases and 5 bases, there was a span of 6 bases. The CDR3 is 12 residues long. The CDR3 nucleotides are TGTGCCAGCAGCGACGAGACCGGGGAGCTGTTTTTT. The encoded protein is CASSDETGELFF.

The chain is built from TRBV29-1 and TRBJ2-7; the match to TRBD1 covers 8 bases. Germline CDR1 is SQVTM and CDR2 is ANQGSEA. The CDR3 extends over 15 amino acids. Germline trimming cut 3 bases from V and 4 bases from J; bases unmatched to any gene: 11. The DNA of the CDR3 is TGCAGCGTTGAGGAGGAGACAGGGGAGCCGTACGAGCAGTACTTC. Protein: CSVEEETGEPYEQYF.

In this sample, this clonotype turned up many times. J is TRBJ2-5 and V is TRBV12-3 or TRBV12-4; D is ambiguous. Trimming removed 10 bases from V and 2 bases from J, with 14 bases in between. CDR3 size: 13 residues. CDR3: CATPGRVQETQYF. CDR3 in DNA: TGTGCCACTCCGGGTAGGGTACAAGAGACCCAGTACTTC.

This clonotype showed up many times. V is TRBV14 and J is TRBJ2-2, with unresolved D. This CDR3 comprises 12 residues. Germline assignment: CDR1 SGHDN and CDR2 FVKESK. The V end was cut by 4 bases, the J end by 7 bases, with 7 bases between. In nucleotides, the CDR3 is TGTGCCAGCAGCCTCCGGCTCGGGGAGCTGTTTTTT. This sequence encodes CASSLRLGELFF.

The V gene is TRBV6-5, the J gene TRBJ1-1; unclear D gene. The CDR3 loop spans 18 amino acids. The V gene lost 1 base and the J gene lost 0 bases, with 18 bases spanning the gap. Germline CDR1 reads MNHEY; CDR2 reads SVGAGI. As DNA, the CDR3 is TGTGCCAGCAGTTACTGGGCCCTCAGCGCTACTATGAACACTGAAGCTTTCTTT. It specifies CASSYWALSATMNTEAFF.

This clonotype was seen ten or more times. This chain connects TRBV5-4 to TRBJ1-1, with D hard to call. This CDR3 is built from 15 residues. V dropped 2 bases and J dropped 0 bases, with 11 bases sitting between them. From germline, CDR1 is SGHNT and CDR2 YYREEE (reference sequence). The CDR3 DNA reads TGTGCCAGCAGCTTTACGATGGGTCTGAACACTGAAGCTTTCTTT. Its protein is CASSFTMGLNTEAFF.

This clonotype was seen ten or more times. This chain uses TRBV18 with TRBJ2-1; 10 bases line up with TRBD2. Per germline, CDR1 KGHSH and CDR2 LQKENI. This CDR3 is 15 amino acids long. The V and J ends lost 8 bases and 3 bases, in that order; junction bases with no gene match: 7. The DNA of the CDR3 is TGTGCCAGCCGGAGGACTAGCGGACACTACAATGAGCAGTTCTTC. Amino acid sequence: CASRRTSGHYNEQFF.

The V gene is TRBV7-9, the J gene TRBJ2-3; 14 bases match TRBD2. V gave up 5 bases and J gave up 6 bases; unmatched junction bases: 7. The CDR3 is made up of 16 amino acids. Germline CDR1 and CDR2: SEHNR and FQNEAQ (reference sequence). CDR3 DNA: TGTGCCAGCAGCCTCGAGGGACTAGCGGGAGCTGATACGCAGTATTTT. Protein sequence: CASSLEGLAGADTQYF.

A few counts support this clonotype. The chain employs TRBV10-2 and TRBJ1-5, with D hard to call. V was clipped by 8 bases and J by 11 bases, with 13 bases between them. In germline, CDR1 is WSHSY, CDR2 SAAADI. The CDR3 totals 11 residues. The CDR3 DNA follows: TGCGCCAGCGGCGGGATAGAGGCCCAGCATTTT. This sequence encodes CASGGIEAQHF.

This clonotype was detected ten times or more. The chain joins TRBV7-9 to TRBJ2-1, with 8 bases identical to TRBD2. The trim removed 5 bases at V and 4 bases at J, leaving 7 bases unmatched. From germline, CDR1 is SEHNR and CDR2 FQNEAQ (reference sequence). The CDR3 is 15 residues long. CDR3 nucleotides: TGTGCCAGCAGCCTGAGCGGGAGTAGGTACAATGAGCAGTTCTTC. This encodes CASSLSGSRYNEQFF. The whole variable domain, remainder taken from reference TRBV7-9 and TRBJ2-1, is DTGVSQNPRHKITKRGQNVTFRCDPISEHNRLYWYRQTLGQGPEFLTYFQNEAQLEKSRLLSDRFSAERPKGSFSTLEIQRTEQGDSAMYLCASSLSGSRYNEQFFGPGTRLTVL.

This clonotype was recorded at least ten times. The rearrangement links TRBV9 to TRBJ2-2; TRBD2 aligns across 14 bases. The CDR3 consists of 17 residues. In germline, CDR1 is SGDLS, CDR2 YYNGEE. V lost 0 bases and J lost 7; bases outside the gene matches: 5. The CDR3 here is CASSVEGTSGRHGELFF. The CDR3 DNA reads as TGTGCCAGCAGCGTAGAGGGGACTAGCGGGAGACACGGGGAGCTGTTTTTT. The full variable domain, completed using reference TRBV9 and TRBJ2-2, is DSGVTQTPKHLITATGQRVTLRCSPRSGDLSVYWYQQSLDQGLQFLIQYYNGEERAKGNILERFSAQQFPDLHSELNLSSLELGDSALYFCASSVEGTSGRHGELFFGEGSRLTVL.

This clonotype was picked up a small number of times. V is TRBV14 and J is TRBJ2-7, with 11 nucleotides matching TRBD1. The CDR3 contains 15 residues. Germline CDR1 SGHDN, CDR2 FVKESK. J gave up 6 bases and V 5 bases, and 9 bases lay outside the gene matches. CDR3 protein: CASSMDRGRIREQYF. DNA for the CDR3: TGTGCCAGCAGCATGGACAGGGGGCGAATCCGCGAGCAGTACTTC.

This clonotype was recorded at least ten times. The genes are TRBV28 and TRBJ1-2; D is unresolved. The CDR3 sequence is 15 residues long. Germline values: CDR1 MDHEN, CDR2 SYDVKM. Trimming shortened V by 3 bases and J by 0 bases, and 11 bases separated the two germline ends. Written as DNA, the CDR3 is TGTGCCAGCAGTTTCCCAAGCAGCCCTAACTATGGCTACACCTTC. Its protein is CASSFPSSPNYGYTF.

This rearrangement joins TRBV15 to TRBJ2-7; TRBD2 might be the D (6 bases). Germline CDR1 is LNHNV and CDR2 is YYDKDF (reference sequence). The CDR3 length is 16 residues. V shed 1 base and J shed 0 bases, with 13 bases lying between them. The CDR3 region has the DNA TGTGCCACCAGCAGAGTCGGGGACTGGAGCTCCTACGAGCAGTACTTC. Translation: CATSRVGDWSSYEQYF.

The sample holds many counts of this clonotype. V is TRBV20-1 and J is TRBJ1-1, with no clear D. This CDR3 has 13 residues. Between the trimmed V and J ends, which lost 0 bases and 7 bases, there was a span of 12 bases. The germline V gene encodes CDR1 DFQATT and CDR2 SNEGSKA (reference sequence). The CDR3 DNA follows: TGCAGTGCTAGAGATCGGATGAGTAATGAAGCTTTCTTT. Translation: CSARDRMSNEAFF.

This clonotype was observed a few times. The CDR3 protein is CASSQEGRIREKLFF. CDR3 sequence (DNA): TGTGCCAGCAGCCAAGAGGGGAGGATTCGGGAAAAACTGTTTTTT. V usage is TRBV3-1 and J usage is TRBJ1-4; no clear D. The germline CDR1 and CDR2 sequences are LGHDT and YNNKEL (reference sequence). Trimming stripped 0 bases from V and 8 bases from J, with 13 bases between. The CDR3 sequence is 15 residues long.

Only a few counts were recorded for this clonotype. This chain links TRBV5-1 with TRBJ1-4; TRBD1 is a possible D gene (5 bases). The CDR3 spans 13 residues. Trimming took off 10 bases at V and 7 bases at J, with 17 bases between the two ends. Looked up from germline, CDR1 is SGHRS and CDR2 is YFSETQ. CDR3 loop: CALRRGRVEKLFF. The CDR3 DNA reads TGCGCCTTAAGGAGGGGCCGGGTTGAAAAACTGTTTTTT.

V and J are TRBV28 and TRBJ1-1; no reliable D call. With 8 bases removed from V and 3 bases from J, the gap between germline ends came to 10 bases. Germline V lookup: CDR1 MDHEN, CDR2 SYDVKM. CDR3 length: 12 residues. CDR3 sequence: CASAERDTEAFF. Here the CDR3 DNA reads TGTGCCAGCGCAGAAAGGGACACTGAAGCTTTCTTT.

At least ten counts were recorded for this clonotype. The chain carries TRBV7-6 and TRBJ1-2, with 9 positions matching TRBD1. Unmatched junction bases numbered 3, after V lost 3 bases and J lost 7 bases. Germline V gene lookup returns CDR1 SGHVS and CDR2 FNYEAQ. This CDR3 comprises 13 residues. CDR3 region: CASSLGQGSGYTF. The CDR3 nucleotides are TGTGCCAGCAGCTTGGGACAGGGTAGTGGCTACACCTTC.

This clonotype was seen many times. The CDR3 spells CSASSRERGRNIQYF. The CDR3 DNA reads as TGCAGTGCTAGTTCGCGGGAGAGAGGTAGAAACATTCAGTACTTC. The chain carries TRBV20-1 and TRBJ2-4; 7 bases match TRBD2. V shed 3 bases and J 6 bases; nucleotides not matched to a gene: 11. The CDR3 is 15 amino acids. The germline V gene encodes CDR1 DFQATT and CDR2 SNEGSKA (reference sequence).

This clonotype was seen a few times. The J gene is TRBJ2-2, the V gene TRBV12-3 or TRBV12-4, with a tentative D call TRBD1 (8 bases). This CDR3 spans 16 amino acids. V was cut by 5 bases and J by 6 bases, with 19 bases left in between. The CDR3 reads CASSPIDRGGSGELFF. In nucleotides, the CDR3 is TGTGCCAGCAGTCCTATAGACAGGGGAGGGTCCGGGGAGCTGTTTTTT.

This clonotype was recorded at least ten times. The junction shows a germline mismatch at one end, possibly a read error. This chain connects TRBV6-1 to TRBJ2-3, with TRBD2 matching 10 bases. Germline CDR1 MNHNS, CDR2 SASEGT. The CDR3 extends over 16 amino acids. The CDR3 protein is CASREGLADHTDTQYF. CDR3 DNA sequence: TGTGCCAGCAGGGAAGGACTAGCGGACCACACAGATACGCAGTATTTT.

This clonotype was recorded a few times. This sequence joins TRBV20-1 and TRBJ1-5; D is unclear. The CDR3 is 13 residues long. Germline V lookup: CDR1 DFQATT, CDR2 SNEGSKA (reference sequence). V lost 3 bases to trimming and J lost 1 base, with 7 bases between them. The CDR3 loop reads CSASVLSNQPQHF. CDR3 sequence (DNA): TGCAGTGCTAGTGTTCTAAGCAATCAGCCCCAGCATTTT.

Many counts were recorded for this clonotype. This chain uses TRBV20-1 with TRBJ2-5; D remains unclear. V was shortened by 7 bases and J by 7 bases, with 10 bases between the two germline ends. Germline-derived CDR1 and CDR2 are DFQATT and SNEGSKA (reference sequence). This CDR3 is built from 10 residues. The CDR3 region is CSVAVGTQYF. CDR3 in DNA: TGCAGTGTTGCAGTGGGGACCCAGTACTTC.

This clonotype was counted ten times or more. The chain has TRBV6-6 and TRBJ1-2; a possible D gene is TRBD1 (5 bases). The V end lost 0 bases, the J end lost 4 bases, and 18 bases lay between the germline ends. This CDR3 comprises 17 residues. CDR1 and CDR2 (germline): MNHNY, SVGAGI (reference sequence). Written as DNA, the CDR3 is TGTGCCAGCAGTTACTCGAGTAGCGAGGGGCGCAGCTATGGCTACACCTTC. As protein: CASSYSSSEGRSYGYTF.

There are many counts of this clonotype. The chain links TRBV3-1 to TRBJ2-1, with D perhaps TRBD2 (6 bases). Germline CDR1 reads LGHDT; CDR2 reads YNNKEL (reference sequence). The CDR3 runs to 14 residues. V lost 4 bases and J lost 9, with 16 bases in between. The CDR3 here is CASSPLTGEVEQFF. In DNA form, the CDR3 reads TGTGCCAGCAGCCCTCTAACGGGAGAGGTTGAGCAGTTCTTC.

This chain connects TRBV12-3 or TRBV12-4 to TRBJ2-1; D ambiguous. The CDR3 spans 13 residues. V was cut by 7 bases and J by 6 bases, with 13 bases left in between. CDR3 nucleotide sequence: TGTGCCAGCAACGCCGGGCCTACCAATGAGCAGTTCTTC. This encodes CASNAGPTNEQFF.

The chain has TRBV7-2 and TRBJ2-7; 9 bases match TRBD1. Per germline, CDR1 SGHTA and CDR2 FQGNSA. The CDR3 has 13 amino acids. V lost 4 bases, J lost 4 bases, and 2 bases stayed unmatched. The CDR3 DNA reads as TGTGCCAGCAGCTCCGGGACAGGGTACGAGCAGTACTTC. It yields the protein CASSSGTGYEQYF.

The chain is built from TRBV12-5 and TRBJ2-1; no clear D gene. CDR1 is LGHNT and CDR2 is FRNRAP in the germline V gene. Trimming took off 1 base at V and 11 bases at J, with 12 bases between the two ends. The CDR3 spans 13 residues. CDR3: CASGLEPVSQQFF. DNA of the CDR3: TGTGCTAGTGGTTTGGAACCAGTATCTCAGCAGTTCTTC.

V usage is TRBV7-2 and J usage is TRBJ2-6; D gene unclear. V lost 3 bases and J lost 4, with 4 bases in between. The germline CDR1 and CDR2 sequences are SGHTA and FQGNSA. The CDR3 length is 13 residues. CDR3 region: CASSLVGANVLTF. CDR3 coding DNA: TGTGCCAGCAGCTTGGTGGGGGCCAACGTCCTGACTTTC.